This T cell receptor (beta chain) was identified during a study of T cell responses to AZD1222 COVID-19 vaccine. The CDR3 has 15 amino acids. Trimming cost V 2 bases and J 0 bases, with 10 bases left between them. CDR1 SGDLS and CDR2 YYNGEE come from the germline V gene. Clones were read by immunoSEQ multiplex PCR, and TCRdb kept only the in-frame ones, dropping some. Of around 78,000 clones in the sample, around 90% are singletons; the top ten hold 24%. As for this clone: The antigen remains unidentified.

Whole-study findings and limits: Of spike-specific TCRs, nearly half reportedly target regions left unmutated in variants. Clonal diversity was possibly underestimated, and the donors were mostly white British, with more females.

This receptor was obtained from an adult in good health. The rearrangement joins TRBV9 to TRBJ2-3; D remains ambiguous. The sample consisted of peripheral blood, taken on day 0 of AZD1222 vaccination. The CDR3 DNA reads as TGTGCCAGCAGCGTGGACCAATCTAGCACAGATACGCAGTATTTT. Translation: CASSVDQSSTDTQYF.